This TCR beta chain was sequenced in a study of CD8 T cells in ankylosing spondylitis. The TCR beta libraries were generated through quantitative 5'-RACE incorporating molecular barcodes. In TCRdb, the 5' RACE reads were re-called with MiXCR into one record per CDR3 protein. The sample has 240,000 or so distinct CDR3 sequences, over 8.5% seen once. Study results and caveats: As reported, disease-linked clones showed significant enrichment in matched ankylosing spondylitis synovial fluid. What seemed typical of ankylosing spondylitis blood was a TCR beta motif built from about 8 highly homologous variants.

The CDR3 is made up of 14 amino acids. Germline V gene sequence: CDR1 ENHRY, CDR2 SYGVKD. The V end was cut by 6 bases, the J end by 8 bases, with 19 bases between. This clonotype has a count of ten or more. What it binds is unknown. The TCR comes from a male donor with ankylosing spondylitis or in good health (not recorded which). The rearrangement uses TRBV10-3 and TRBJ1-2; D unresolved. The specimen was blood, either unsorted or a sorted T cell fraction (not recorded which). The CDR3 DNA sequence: TGTGCCATCAGCCCCACGAGGATTGGCGGGGGCTACACCTTC. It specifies CAISPTRIGGGYTF.